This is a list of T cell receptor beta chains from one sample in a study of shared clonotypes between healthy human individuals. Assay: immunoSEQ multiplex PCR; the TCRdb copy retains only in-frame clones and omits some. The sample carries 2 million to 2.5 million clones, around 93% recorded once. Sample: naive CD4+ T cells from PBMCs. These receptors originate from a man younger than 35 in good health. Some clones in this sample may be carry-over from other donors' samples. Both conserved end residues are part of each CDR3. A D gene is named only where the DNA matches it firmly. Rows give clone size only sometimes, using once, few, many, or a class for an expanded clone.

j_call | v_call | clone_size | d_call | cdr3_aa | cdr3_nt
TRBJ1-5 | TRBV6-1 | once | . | CASSEQVAGAGNQPQHF | TGTGCCAGCAGTGAGCAGGTTGCCGGGGCGGGTAATCAGCCCCAGCATTTT
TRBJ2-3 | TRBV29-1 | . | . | CSADGGTDTQYF | TGCAGCGCCGACGGGGGCACAGATACGCAGTATTTT
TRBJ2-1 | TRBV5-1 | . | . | CASSFGGDEQFF | TGCGCCAGCAGCTTTGGGGGCGATGAGCAGTTCTTC
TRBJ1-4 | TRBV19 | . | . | CASSLSFGGAWEKLFF | TGTGCCAGTAGTCTCTCCTTCGGGGGGGCTTGGGAAAAACTGTTTTTT
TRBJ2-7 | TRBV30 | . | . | CAWDSTDYEQYF | TGTGCCTGGGACTCCACCGACTACGAGCAGTACTTC
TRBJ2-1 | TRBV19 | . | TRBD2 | CASSMVAGDRNEQFF | TGTGCCAGTAGTATGGTAGCGGGAGATCGGAATGAGCAGTTCTTC
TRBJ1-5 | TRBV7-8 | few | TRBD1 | CASSGDRGQPQHF | TGTGCCAGCAGCGGGGACAGGGGTCAGCCCCAGCATTTT
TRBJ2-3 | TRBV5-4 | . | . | CASSLAQVSRTDTQYF | TGTGCCAGCAGCTTGGCTCAGGTGTCCAGGACAGATACGCAGTATTTT
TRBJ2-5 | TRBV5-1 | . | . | CASSSRESGTQYF | TGCGCCAGCAGCTCCAGGGAATCTGGGACCCAGTACTTC
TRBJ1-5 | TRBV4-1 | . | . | CASSQDGALYVNQPQHF | TGCGCCAGCAGCCAAGATGGGGCCCTCTACGTAAATCAGCCCCAGCATTTT
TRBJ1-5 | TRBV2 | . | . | CASSGLRQPQHF | TGTGCCAGCAGTGGTCTAAGGCAGCCCCAGCATTTT
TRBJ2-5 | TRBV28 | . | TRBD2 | CASGVGSGTQETQYF | TGTGCCAGCGGGGTGGGTAGCGGGACGCAAGAGACCCAGTACTTC
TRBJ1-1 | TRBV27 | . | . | CASSFSPSSSRGGMKVNTEAFF | TGTGCCAGCAGTTTTTCCCCCTCCTCGAGCCGGGGGGGCATGAAGGTGAACACTGAAGCTTTCTTT
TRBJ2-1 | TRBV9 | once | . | CASSEDGTLYNEQFF | TGTGCCAGCAGCGAGGACGGGACGCTATACAATGAGCAGTTCTTC
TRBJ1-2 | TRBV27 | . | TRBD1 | CASSSPQGARGGYTF | TGTGCCAGCAGTTCCCCGCAGGGGGCCAGGGGAGGCTACACCTTC
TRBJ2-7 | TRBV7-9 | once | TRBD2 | CASSQLGTSDHEQYF | TGTGCCAGCAGCCAACTCGGGACTAGCGACCACGAGCAGTACTTC
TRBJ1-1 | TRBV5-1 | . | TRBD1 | CASRRGGTGGDTEAFF | TGCGCCAGCAGACGTGGGGGGACAGGAGGGGACACTGAAGCTTTCTTT
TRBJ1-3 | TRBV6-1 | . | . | CASSATKAGNTIYF | TGTGCCAGCAGTGCCACAAAAGCTGGAAACACCATATATTTT
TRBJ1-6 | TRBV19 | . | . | CASSRGLRDSPLHF | TGTGCCAGTAGTCGAGGGCTCAGAGATTCACCCCTCCACTTT
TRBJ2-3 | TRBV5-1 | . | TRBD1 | CASFGQGPDTQYF | TGCGCCAGCTTTGGACAGGGTCCAGATACGCAGTATTTT
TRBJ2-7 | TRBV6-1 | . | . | CASRRVGPYEQYF | TGTGCCAGCAGAAGGGTCGGCCCCTACGAGCAGTACTTC
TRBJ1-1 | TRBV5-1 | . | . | CASSTTANQAFF | TGCGCCAGCAGCACCACAGCCAACCAAGCTTTCTTT
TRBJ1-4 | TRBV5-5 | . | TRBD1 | CASSGTVYATNEKLFF | TGTGCCAGCAGCGGGACAGTCTACGCAACTAATGAAAAACTGTTTTTT
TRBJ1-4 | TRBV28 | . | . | CASRRGRYNEKLFF | TGTGCCAGCAGACGGGGACGGTATAATGAAAAACTGTTTTTT
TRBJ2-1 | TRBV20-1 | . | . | CSARGNNEQFF | TGCAGTGCTAGGGGCAACAATGAGCAGTTCTTC
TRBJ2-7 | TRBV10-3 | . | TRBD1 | CAISEGQGAREQYF | TGTGCCATCAGTGAGGGTCAGGGGGCGCGTGAGCAGTACTTC
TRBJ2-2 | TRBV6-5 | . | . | CASSYSTGEGTGELFF | TGTGCCAGCAGTTACTCGACAGGGGAGGGCACCGGGGAGCTGTTTTTT
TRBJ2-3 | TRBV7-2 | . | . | CASSLGPGFRGTQYF | TGTGCCAGCAGCTTAGGGCCGGGTTTTAGGGGTACGCAGTATTTT
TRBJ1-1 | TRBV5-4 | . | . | CASSLIGGGMNTEAFF | TGTGCCAGCAGCCTCATTGGCGGGGGTATGAACACTGAAGCTTTCTTT
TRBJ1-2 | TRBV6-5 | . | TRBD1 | CASSYRTGATINGYTF | TGTGCCAGCAGTTACCGGACAGGGGCCACCATCAATGGCTACACCTTC
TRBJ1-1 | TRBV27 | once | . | CASSLLGGRYPTEAFF | TGTGCCAGCAGTTTATTAGGCGGGAGGTACCCCACTGAAGCTTTCTTT
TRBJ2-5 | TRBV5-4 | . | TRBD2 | CASSLETSGRPTQYF | TGTGCCAGCAGCTTGGAGACTAGCGGGAGGCCCACCCAGTACTTC
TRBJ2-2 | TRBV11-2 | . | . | CASSRQSNTGELFF | TGTGCCAGCAGCCGACAGTCGAACACCGGGGAGCTGTTTTTT
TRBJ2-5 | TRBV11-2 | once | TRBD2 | CASSLGGVAGVETQYF | TGTGCCAGCAGCTTAGGTGGAGTAGCGGGAGTCGAGACCCAGTACTTC
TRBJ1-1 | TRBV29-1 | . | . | CSALGPKNTEAFF | TGCAGCGCCCTGGGACCGAAGAACACTGAAGCTTTCTTT
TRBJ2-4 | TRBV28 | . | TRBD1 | CASSLQGVNIQYF | TGTGCCAGCAGTTTACAGGGGGTAAACATTCAGTACTTC
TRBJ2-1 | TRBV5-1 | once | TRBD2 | CASSFGLAGYDEQFF | TGCGCCAGCAGCTTCGGACTAGCGGGATACGATGAGCAGTTCTTC
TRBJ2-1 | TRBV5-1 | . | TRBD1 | CASSLDTGGSNEQFF | TGCGCCAGCAGCTTGGACACAGGGGGCTCCAATGAGCAGTTCTTC
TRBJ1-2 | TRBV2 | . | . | CASSEGATGYTF | TGTGCCAGCAGTGAAGGGGCTACGGGCTACACCTTC
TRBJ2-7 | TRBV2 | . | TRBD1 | CASTRQGTVASEQYF | TGTGCCAGCACCCGACAGGGAACCGTAGCCTCCGAGCAGTACTTC
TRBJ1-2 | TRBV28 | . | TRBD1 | CATSDRGYGYTF | TGTGCCACCTCAGACAGGGGTTATGGCTACACCTTC
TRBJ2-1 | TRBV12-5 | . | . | CASGPGDNEQFF | TGTGCTAGTGGTCCCGGGGACAATGAGCAGTTCTTC
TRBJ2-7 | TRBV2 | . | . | CASSEATYRDEQYF | TGTGCCAGCAGTGAAGCCACATATCGCGACGAGCAGTACTTC
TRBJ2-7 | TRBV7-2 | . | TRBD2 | CASSLARGGGEQYF | TGTGCCAGCAGCTTAGCGCGGGGCGGGGGGGAGCAGTACTTC